This TCR beta chain was retrieved from a study of blood T cell repertoires in COVID-19. As for the study in general: Italy, Spain and the United States were the sources of the convalescent and acute COVID-19 samples. In each case, the material was cDNA or gDNA derived from T cells, B-cell-depleted T cells, or PBMCs.

V was pared by 5 bases and J by 3 bases, with 4 bases of the junction left unmatched. This CDR3 has 15 residues. The germline CDR1 and CDR2 sequences are LGHNA and YNFKEQ. Original handling: Quantification of nucleated cells was approximated via reference gene primer amplification. Profiling relied on immunoSEQ multiplex PCR, and the TCRdb table lists in-frame clones only, not all of them. D and trimming were read from the DNA, whereas the V and J calls and clone size are those reported in that table. The sample shows 100,000 to 150,000 clones, less than 85% of them seen only once. The chain uses TRBV4-2 and TRBJ2-3, with TRBD2 matching 11 bases. Sequences were obtained from peripheral blood. The sequence derives from a woman aged 55-70 years with acute or convalescent COVID-19. CDR3 in amino acids: CASSRIAGGTDTQYF. CDR3 DNA: TGTGCCAGCAGCAGAATAGCGGGGGGGACAGATACGCAGTATTTT.